What follows are 21 T cell receptor beta chains derived from one specimen sequenced in a study of blood T cell repertoires in COVID-19. The assay was immunoSEQ multiplex PCR, and TCRdb's table has in-frame clones only and misses some. The sample has around 480,000 clones; 88% are singletons. Sequenced material: peripheral blood. Receptor source: a woman between 45 and 65 years old with COVID-19, enrolled during active disease.

CDR3 nucleotide sequence: TGTGCCAGCAGCTTGGTCACCGGGAGGGGGCATGACGAGCAGTACTTC. The encoded protein is CASSLVTGRGHDEQYF. V usage is TRBV5-6 and J usage is TRBJ2-7, with D possibly being TRBD2 (8 bases). This CDR3 region has 16 residues. Germline V lookup: CDR1 SGHDT, CDR2 YYEEEE. Trimming pared 0 bases from V and 5 bases from J, leaving 18 bases between. Drawing the rest from reference TRBV5-6 and TRBJ2-7, the complete variable domain is DAGVTQSPTHLIKTRGQQVTLRCSPKSGHDTVSWYQQALGQGPQFIFQYYEEEERQRGNFPDRFSGHQFPNYSSELNVNALLLGDSALYLCASSLVTGRGHDEQYFGPGTRLTVT.

The chain uses TRBV18 and TRBJ1-3; D unclear. V lost 1 base to trimming and J lost 9 bases, with 16 bases between them. The CDR3 sequence is 15 residues long. Germline V gene sequence: CDR1 KGHSH, CDR2 LQKENI. CDR3 loop: CASSPRVDRAGTIYF. The CDR3 DNA reads as TGTGCCAGCTCACCACGGGTCGACCGGGCGGGCACCATATATTTT.

This clone was recorded only once. The chain links TRBV2 to TRBJ1-1; possible D gene TRBD1, 5 bases. Germline CDR1 and CDR2: SNHLY and FYNNEI. The V end was cut by 2 bases, the J end by 10 bases, with 11 bases between. CDR3 length equals 12 residues. CDR3 protein: CASSELQGGAFF. CDR3 DNA sequence: TGTGCCAGCAGTGAACTCCAGGGAGGAGCTTTCTTT.

This rearrangement joins TRBV19 to TRBJ1-4, with D tentatively TRBD1 (6 bases). The germline V gene encodes CDR1 LNHDA and CDR2 SQIVND (reference sequence). The CDR3 has 13 amino acids. The V and J ends lost 5 bases and 8 bases respectively, with 12 bases between them. The CDR3 coding sequence is TGTGCCAGTAGTTCACAGGGCGGAGAAAAACTGTTTTTT. Amino acids: CASSSQGGEKLFF.

This clone was recorded once. The J gene is TRBJ1-1, the V gene TRBV6-6, with D uncertain. The CDR3 has 13 amino acids. The germline gives CDR1 MNHNY, CDR2 SVGAGI (reference sequence). The V and J ends lost 2 bases and 2 bases respectively, with 6 bases between them. The CDR3 DNA is TGTGCCAGCAGTTACCAGGTTAACACTGAAGCTTTCTTT. It translates to CASSYQVNTEAFF.

The chain employs TRBV7-2 and TRBJ1-5; tentatively, D is TRBD1 (5 bases). This CDR3 region has 14 residues. V shed 3 bases and J shed 2 bases, with 8 bases lying between them. From germline, CDR1 is SGHTA and CDR2 FQGNSA. The CDR3 reads CASSFGGRNQPQHF. The CDR3 DNA reads as TGTGCCAGCAGCTTCGGGGGTCGCAATCAGCCCCAGCATTTT. Looking up the rest from reference TRBV7-2 and TRBJ1-5 gives the full variable domain: GAGVSQSPSNKVTEKGKDVELRCDPISGHTALYWYRQSLGQGLEFLIYFQGNSAPDKSGLPSDRFSAERTGGSVSTLTIQRTQQEDSAVYLCASSFGGRNQPQHFGDGTRLSIL.

This sequence joins TRBV10-2 and TRBJ2-7; weak D call: TRBD1 (6 bases). Germline CDR1 is WSHSY and CDR2 is SAAADI. This CDR3 has 16 amino acids. The V gene lost 2 bases and the J gene lost 6 bases, with 20 bases spanning the gap. The CDR3 DNA is TGCGCCAGCAGTGAGGGGGGAGCAGGGGTCTTCCTCGAGCAGTACTTC. This gives the protein CASSEGGAGVFLEQYF.

The J gene is TRBJ1-2, the V gene TRBV14; no firm D call. There are 14 residues in the CDR3. V lost 4 bases to trimming and J lost 7 bases, with 16 bases between them. Germline values: CDR1 SGHDN, CDR2 FVKESK. The CDR3 DNA reads TGTGCCAGCAGCCCCCGAGTTGAGGCTACTGGCTACACCTTC. It codes for CASSPRVEATGYTF.

The chain uses TRBV3-1 (or the pseudogene TRBV3-2) and TRBJ2-3; TRBD1 is a possible D gene (6 bases). The germline gives CDR1 LGHDT, CDR2 YNNKEL (reference sequence). This CDR3 region has 15 residues. Trimming shortened V by 4 bases and J by 1 base, and 12 bases separated the two germline ends. This CDR3 is CASSPVRTGTDTQYF. CDR3 nucleotide sequence: TGTGCCAGCAGCCCCGTCAGGACAGGCACAGATACGCAGTATTTT.

The J gene is TRBJ1-5, the V gene TRBV19; the match to TRBD1 covers 9 bases. The junction had 7 bases not matched to a gene; V was cut back by 7 bases and J by 0 bases. Germline V gene sequence: CDR1 LNHDA, CDR2 SQIVND (reference sequence). CDR3 length equals 16 residues. In DNA form, the CDR3 reads TGTGCCAGTACCCCGGACAGGGGTTATAGCAATCAGCCCCAGCATTTT. Protein product: CASTPDRGYSNQPQHF.

The V and J genes are TRBV20-1 and TRBJ2-2; D possibly corresponds to TRBD2 (6 bases). The CDR3 contains 12 residues. Germline CDR1 reads DFQATT; CDR2 reads SNEGSKA (reference sequence). Trimming shortened V by 3 bases and J by 6 bases, and 8 bases separated the two germline ends. The CDR3 is CSASPSAGELFF. DNA for the CDR3: TGCAGTGCTAGTCCTAGCGCCGGGGAGCTGTTTTTT.

The J gene is TRBJ1-1, the V gene TRBV19, with D possibly TRBD1 on 6 matching bases. The CDR3 sequence is 13 residues long. CDR1 and CDR2 (germline): LNHDA, SQIVND (reference sequence). The V end was cut by 7 bases, the J end by 5 bases, with 14 bases between. CDR3 in DNA: TGTGCCAGTACCCGTTCAGGGGCGACTGAAGCTTTCTTT. It encodes CASTRSGATEAFF.

The chain combines TRBV7-9 with TRBJ1-1, with D perhaps TRBD1 (6 bases). Between the trimmed V and J ends, which lost 5 bases and 1 base, there was a span of 14 bases. The CDR3 is 15 residues long. Germline values: CDR1 SEHNR, CDR2 FQNEAQ (reference sequence). CDR3 loop: CASSPLGGANTEAFF. The DNA of the CDR3 is TGTGCCAGCAGCCCACTCGGGGGGGCGAACACTGAAGCTTTCTTT.

The V and J genes are TRBV12-3 or TRBV12-4 and TRBJ1-1; D is unresolved. Trimming shortened V by 3 bases and J by 3 bases, and 8 bases separated the two germline ends. The CDR3 consists of 13 residues. In nucleotides, the CDR3 is TGTGCCAGCAGTTTTAACAGATACACTGAAGCTTTCTTT. Protein sequence: CASSFNRYTEAFF.

This chain connects TRBV4-1 to TRBJ2-5; 8 nucleotides line up with TRBD1. Germline V gene data show CDR1 as MGHRA and CDR2 as YSYEKL. The CDR3 is 15 residues long. The junction had 8 bases not matched to a gene; V was cut back by 3 bases and J by 5 bases. CDR3 bases: TGCGCCAGCAGCCAGGTTGGCAGGGGGCTGGAGACCCAGTACTTC. It encodes CASSQVGRGLETQYF.

As to this clone: The sample contains more than one DNA sequence encoding this CDR3. V and J are TRBV30 and TRBJ1-1; the D is unclear. Per germline, CDR1 GTSNPN and CDR2 SVGIG (reference sequence). This CDR3 comprises 13 residues. The ends were cut back, 0 bases at V and 1 base at J, with 6 bases in the middle. CDR3 coding DNA: TGTGCCTGGAGTGTAGACACGAACACTGAAGCTTTCTTT. Protein product: CAWSVDTNTEAFF.

This chain links TRBV7-3 with TRBJ2-5; the D is unclear. The CDR3 consists of 17 residues. CDR1 and CDR2 from the germline V gene are SGHTA and FQGTGA. The V and J ends lost 2 bases and 0 bases respectively, with 16 bases between them. The CDR3 is CASSLVGTPSYQETQYF. In nucleotides, the CDR3 is TGTGCCAGCAGCTTAGTTGGTACACCTTCGTACCAAGAGACCCAGTACTTC.

This clone was seen more than once but under ten times. The rearrangement joins TRBV7-3 to TRBJ1-6; D might be TRBD1 (6 bases). Between the trimmed V and J ends, which lost 8 bases and 10 bases, there was a span of 15 bases. The germline V gene has CDR1 SGHTA and CDR2 FQGTGA. The CDR3 extends over 13 amino acids. CDR3 nucleotide sequence: TGTGCCAGCGGGCAGGGGTTTGACTCACCCCTCCACTTT. This codes for CASGQGFDSPLHF.

The V call is TRBV10-2, the J call TRBJ1-1, with D perhaps TRBD1 (6 bases). CDR1 and CDR2 (germline): WSHSY, SAAADI. The CDR3 spans 16 residues. V was clipped by 3 bases and J by 3 bases, with 17 bases between them. CDR3 in DNA: TGCGCCAGCAGTGAACGGGCTGGGGGGGCCTACACTGAAGCTTTCTTT. Translating gives CASSERAGGAYTEAFF.

The sample holds a few counts of this clone. This sequence joins TRBV5-5 and TRBJ2-2; D possibly corresponds to TRBD1 (6 bases). The CDR3 has 16 amino acids. Germline V gene data show CDR1 as SGHKS and CDR2 as YYEKEE (reference sequence). The V and J ends lost 4 bases and 1 base respectively, with 14 bases between them. The CDR3 reads CASSRSPDRNTGELFF. For the CDR3, the DNA is TGTGCCAGCAGCCGGTCCCCGGACAGGAACACCGGGGAGCTGTTTTTT.

The CDR3 nucleotides are TGTGCCAGCAGCCTGGACAGGGAGAATGGCTACACCTTC. This translates into CASSLDRENGYTF. J is TRBJ1-2 and V is TRBV7-9; 8 nucleotides line up with TRBD1. J was trimmed by 6 bases and V by 5 bases; bases with no gene match: 5. CDR1 and CDR2 from the germline V gene are SEHNR and FQNEAQ (reference sequence). The CDR3 contains 13 residues.